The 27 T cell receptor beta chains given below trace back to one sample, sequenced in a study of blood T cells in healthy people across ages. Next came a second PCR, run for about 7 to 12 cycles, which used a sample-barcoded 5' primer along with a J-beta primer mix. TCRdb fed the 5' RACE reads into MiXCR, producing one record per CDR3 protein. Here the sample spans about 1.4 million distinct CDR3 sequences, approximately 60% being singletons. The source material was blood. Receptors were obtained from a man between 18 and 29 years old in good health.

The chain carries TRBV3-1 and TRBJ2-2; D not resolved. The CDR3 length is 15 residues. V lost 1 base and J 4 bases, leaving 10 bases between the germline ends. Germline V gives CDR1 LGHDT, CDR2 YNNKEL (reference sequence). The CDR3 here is CASSQVASPTGELFF. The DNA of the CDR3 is TGTGCCAGCAGCCAAGTTGCGAGCCCCACCGGGGAGCTGTTTTTT.

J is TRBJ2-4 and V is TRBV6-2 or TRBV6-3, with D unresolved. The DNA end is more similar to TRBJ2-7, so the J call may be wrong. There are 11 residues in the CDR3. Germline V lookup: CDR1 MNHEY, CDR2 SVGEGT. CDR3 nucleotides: TGTGCCAGCACTGACACCTACGAGCAGTACTTC. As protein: CASTDTYEQYF.

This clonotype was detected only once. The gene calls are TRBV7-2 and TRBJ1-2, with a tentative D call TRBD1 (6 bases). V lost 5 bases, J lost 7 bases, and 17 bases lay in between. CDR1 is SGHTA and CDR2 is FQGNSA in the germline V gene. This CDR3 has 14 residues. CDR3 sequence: CASSINRDLRGYTF. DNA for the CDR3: TGTGCCAGCAGCATCAACAGGGACTTACGTGGCTACACCTTC.

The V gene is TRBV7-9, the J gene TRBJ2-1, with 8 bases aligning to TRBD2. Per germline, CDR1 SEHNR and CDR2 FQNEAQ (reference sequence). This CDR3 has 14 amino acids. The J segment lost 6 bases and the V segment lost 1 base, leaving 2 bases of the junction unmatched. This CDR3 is CASSLGTSFNEQFF. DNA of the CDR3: TGTGCCAGCAGCTTAGGGACTAGCTTCAATGAGCAGTTCTTC.

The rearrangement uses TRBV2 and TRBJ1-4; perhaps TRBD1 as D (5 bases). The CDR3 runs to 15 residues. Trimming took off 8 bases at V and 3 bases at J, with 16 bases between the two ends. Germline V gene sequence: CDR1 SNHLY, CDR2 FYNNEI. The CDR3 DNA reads TGTGCCAGCGATTCCCAGACAGAAGCTAATGAAAAACTGTTTTTT. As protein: CASDSQTEANEKLFF. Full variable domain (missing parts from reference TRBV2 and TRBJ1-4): EPEVTQTPSHQVTQMGQEVILRCVPISNHLYFYWYRQILGQKVEFLVSFYNNEISEKSEIFDDQFSVERPDGSNFTLKIRSTKLEDSAMYFCASDSQTEANEKLFFGSGTQLSVL.

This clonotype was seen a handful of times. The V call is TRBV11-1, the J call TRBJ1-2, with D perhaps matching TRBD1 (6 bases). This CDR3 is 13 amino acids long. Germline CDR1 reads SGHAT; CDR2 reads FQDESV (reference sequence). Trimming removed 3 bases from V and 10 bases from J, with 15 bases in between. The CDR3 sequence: CASSFIGGQTYTF. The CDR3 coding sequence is TGTGCCAGCAGCTTTATCGGTGGACAGACCTACACCTTC.

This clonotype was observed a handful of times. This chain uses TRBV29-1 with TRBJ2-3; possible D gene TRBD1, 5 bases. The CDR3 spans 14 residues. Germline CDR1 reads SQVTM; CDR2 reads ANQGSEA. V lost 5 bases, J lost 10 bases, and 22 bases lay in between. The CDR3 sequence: CSVSPGAGQAPQYF. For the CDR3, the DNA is TGCAGCGTTAGTCCTGGGGCAGGCCAAGCTCCGCAGTATTTT.

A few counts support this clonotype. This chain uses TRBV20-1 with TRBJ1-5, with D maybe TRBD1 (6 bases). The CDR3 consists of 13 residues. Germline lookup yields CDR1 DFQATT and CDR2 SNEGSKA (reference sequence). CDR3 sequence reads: CRERDISTPPQHF. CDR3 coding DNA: TGCAGGGAACGGGACATTTCAACGCCGCCCCAGCATTTT.

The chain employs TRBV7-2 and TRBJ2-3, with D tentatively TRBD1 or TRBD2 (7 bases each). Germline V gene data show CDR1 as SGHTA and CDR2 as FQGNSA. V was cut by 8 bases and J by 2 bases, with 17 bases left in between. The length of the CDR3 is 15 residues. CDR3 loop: CASSPRGGPTDTQYF. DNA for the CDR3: TGTGCCAGCTCCCCCAGGGGGGGCCCCACAGATACGCAGTATTTT.

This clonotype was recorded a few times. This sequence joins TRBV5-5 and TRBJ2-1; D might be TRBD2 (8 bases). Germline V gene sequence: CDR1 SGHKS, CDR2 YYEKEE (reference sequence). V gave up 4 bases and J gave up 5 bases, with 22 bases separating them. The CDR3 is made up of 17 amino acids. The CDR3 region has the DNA TGTGCCAGCAGCCCACCGCGGGGGGACAGTTTAGACAATGAGCAGTTCTTC. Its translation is CASSPPRGDSLDNEQFF.

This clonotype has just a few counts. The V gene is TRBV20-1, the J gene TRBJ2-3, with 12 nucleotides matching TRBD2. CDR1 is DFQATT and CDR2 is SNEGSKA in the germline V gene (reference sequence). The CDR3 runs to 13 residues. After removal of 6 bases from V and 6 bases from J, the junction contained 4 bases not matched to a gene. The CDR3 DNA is TGCAGTGCCGATGGACTAGCGGGGGATACGCAGTATTTT. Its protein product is CSADGLAGDTQYF.

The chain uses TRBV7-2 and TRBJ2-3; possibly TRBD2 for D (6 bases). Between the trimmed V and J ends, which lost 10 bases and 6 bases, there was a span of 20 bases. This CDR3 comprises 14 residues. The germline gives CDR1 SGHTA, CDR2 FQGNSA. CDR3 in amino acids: CATKRTGVRDTQYF. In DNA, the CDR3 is TGTGCCACCAAGCGGACGGGGGTCAGGGATACGCAGTATTTT.

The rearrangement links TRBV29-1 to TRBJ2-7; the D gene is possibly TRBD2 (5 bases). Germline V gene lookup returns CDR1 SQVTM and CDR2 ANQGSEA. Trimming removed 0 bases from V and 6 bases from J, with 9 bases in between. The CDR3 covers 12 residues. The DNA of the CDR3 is TGCAGCGTTGAAGATCCGGGGTTCGAGCAGTACTTC. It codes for CSVEDPGFEQYF.

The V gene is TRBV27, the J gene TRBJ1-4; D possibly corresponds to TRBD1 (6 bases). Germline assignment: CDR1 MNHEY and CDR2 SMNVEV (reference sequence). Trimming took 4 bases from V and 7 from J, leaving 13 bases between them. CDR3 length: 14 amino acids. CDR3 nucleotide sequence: TGTGCCAGCAGTTGGATAGGGGGGAGTGAAAAACTGTTTTTT. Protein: CASSWIGGSEKLFF.

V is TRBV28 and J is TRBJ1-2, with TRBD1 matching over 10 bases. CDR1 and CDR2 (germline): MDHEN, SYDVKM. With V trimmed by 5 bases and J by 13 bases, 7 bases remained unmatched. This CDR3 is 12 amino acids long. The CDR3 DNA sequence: TGTGCCAGCAGTGGGACAGGGGAAGCGGGCACCTTC. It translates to CASSGTGEAGTF.

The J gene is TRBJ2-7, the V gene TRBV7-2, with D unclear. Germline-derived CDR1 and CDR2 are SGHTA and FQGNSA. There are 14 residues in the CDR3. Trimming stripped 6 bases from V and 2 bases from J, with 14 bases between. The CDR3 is CASRDNGPPYEQYF. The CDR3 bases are TGTGCCAGCAGAGATAACGGGCCGCCCTACGAGCAGTACTTC.

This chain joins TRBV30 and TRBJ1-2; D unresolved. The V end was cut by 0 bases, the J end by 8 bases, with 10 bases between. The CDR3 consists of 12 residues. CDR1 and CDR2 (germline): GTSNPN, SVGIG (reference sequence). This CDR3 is CAWSVHESGYTF. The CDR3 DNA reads TGTGCCTGGAGTGTCCACGAGAGCGGCTACACCTTC.

CDR3 nucleotide sequence: TGCAGCGTCCTAGGGGCAGGGGACTACAATGAGCAGTTCTTC. Amino acid sequence: CSVLGAGDYNEQFF. The V gene is TRBV29-1, the J gene TRBJ2-1, with a possible D match to TRBD1 (6 bases). The CDR3 covers 14 residues. Trimming shortened V by 6 bases and J by 3 bases, and 15 bases separated the two germline ends. Germline CDR1 reads SQVTM; CDR2 reads ANQGSEA.

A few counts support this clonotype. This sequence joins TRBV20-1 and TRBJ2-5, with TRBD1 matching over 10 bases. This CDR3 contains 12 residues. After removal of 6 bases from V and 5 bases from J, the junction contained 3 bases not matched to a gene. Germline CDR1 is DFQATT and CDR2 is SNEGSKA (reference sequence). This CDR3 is CSAQDRGETQYF. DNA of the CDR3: TGCAGTGCCCAGGACAGGGGGGAGACCCAGTACTTC.

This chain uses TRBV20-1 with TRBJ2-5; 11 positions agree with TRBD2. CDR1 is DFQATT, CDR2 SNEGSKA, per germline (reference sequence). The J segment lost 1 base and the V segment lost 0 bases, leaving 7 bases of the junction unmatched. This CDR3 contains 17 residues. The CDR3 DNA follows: TGCAGTGCTAGAGATTCCGGACTAGCGGGCCTCCAAGAGACCCAGTACTTC. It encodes CSARDSGLAGLQETQYF.

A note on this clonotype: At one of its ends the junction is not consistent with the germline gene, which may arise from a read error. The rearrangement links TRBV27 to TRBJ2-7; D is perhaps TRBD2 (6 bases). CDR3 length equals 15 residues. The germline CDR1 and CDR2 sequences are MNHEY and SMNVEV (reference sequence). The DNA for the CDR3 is TGTACCAGCAGCTGGAGCGGGTCTCCCTCCTACGAGCAGTACTTC. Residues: CTSSWSGSPSYEQYF.

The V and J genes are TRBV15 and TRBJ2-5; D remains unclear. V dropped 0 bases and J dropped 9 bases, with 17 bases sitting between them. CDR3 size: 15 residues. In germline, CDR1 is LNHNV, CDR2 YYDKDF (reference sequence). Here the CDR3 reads CATSRDSDWGSAQYF. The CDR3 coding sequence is TGTGCCACCAGCAGAGATTCAGACTGGGGATCGGCCCAGTACTTC.

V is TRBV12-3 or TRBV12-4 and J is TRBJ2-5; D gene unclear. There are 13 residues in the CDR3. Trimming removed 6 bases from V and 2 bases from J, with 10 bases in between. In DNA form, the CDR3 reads TGTGCCAGCAGGAACGCAGGACAAGAGACCCAGTACTTC. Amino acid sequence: CASRNAGQETQYF.

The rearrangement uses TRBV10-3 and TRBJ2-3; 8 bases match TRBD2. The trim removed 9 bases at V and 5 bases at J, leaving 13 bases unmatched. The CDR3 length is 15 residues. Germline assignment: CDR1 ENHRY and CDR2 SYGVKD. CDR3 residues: CAIRVVSGGGDTQYF. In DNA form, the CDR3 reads TGTGCCATTAGAGTGGTCAGCGGGGGAGGAGATACGCAGTATTTT.

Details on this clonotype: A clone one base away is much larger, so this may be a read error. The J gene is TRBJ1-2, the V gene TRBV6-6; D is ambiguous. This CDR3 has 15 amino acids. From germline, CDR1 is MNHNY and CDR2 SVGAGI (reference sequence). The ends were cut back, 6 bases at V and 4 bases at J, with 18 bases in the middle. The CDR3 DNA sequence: TGTGCCAGCAGCCGACTACCGGATGTCAGCTATGGCTACACCTTC. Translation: CASSRLPDVSYGYTF.

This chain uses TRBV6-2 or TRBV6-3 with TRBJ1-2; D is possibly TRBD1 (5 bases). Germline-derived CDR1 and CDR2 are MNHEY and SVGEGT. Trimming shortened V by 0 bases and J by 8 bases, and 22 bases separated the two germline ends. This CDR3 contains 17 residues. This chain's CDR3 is CASSYSPGSMWGYGYTF. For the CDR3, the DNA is TGTGCCAGCAGTTACTCGCCGGGCTCCATGTGGGGGTACGGCTACACCTTC.

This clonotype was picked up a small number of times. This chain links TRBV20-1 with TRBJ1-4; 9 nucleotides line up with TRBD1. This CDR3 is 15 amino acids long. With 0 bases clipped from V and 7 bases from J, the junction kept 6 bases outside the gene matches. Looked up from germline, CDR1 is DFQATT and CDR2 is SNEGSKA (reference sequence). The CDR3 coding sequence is TGCAGTGCTAGAGAGCCAGGGACAGGGAGTGAAAAACTGTTTTTT. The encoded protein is CSAREPGTGSEKLFF.